The next 23 T cell receptor beta chains were all read from a single sample in a study of cytomegalovirus exposure and HLA in healthy donors. Primers included in the PCR were 60 Vbeta and 13 Jbeta primers. TCRdb's copy holds only in-frame clones and misses some; the assay was immunoSEQ multiplex PCR. The table has approximately 160,000 clones, about 81% seen once. The sample comprised PBMCs. The receptors were gathered from a girl aged 5 to 17 in good health and CMV-seropositive.

In its sample, this clone was seen a few times. This chain uses TRBV30 with TRBJ1-3; D perhaps matches TRBD1 (5 bases). V gave up 0 bases and J gave up 3 bases, with 15 bases separating them. CDR1 is GTSNPN, CDR2 SVGIG, per germline (reference sequence). This CDR3 region has 16 residues. The CDR3 bases are TGTGCCTGGAGTGTATACGGGCAGGGCGGTGGAAACACCATATATTTT. Residues: CAWSVYGQGGGNTIYF.

The CDR3 nucleotides read TGTGCCAGCAGCTTGGGCAGGGGGTACAATGAGCAGTTCTTC. Its translation: CASSLGRGYNEQFF. The J gene is TRBJ2-1, the V gene TRBV7-9; 7 bases are a match to TRBD1. The ends lost 3 bases at V and 4 bases at J; junction bases unmatched: 3. The germline V gene has CDR1 SEHNR and CDR2 FQNEAQ (reference sequence). This CDR3 spans 14 amino acids.

This clone appeared a few times. The chain employs TRBV28 and TRBJ1-1, with D perhaps matching TRBD1 (6 bases). Trimming took 7 bases from V and 3 from J, leaving 12 bases between them. This CDR3 contains 13 residues. Looked up from germline, CDR1 is MDHEN and CDR2 is SYDVKM. CDR3 region: CASTGQRDTEAFF. For the CDR3, the DNA is TGTGCCAGCACCGGACAGAGGGACACTGAAGCTTTCTTT.

As DNA, the CDR3 is TGTGCCAGTTCGGGGGATACAGAGCAGTACTTC. Residues: CASSGDTEQYF. This chain uses TRBV19 with TRBJ2-7, with D maybe TRBD2 (6 bases). CDR3 length: 11 residues. Germline V gene lookup returns CDR1 LNHDA and CDR2 SQIVND (reference sequence). Trimming removed 8 bases from V and 7 bases from J, with 12 bases in between.

The chain uses TRBV2 and TRBJ2-5, with 8 bases lining up with TRBD1. V shed 6 bases, J shed 5 bases, and the junction held 8 bases outside the gene matches. The CDR3 has 14 residues. Germline V lookup: CDR1 SNHLY, CDR2 FYNNEI. This CDR3 is CASSQGARKETQYF. The CDR3 DNA is TGTGCCAGCAGCCAGGGGGCGCGGAAGGAGACCCAGTACTTC.

This chain links TRBV12-5 with TRBJ1-3; D perhaps matches TRBD1 (6 bases). With 8 bases removed from V and 0 bases from J, the gap between germline ends came to 8 bases. The germline gives CDR1 LGHNT, CDR2 FRNRAP. CDR3 length equals 13 residues. In nucleotides, the CDR3 is TGTGCTAGTAGACAGGACTCTGGAAACACCATATATTTT. Its translation: CASRQDSGNTIYF.

This chain joins TRBV27 and TRBJ2-5, with 10 nucleotides matching TRBD1. The CDR3 covers 16 residues. Germline lookup yields CDR1 MNHEY and CDR2 SMNVEV (reference sequence). V was clipped by 6 bases and J by 0 bases; unmatched bases: 7. The CDR3 here is CASRPGQGTYQETQYF. The DNA for the CDR3 is TGTGCCAGCAGACCGGGACAGGGGACGTACCAAGAGACCCAGTACTTC.

The chain joins TRBV19 to TRBJ2-7; TRBD1 is a possible D gene (5 bases). This CDR3 spans 15 amino acids. The germline V and J ends were trimmed by 6 bases and 0 bases, with 15 bases remaining between them. The germline V gene encodes CDR1 LNHDA and CDR2 SQIVND (reference sequence). The CDR3 DNA is TGTGCCAGTAGACTTCGTCTCCAGGGCTCCTACGAGCAGTACTTC. It codes for CASRLRLQGSYEQYF.

The V call is TRBV7-9, the J call TRBJ2-3, with D possibly being TRBD1 (5 bases). Trimming stripped 6 bases from V and 6 bases from J, with 19 bases between. Germline V CDR1 and CDR2: SEHNR, FQNEAQ (reference sequence). CDR3 size: 15 residues. The CDR3: CASSLTLGAHDTQYF. The CDR3 nucleotides read TGTGCCAGCAGTCTCACTCTAGGGGCGCACGATACGCAGTATTTT. Together with reference TRBV7-9 and TRBJ2-3, the CDR3 gives the full variable domain: DTGVSQNPRHKITKRGQNVTFRCDPISEHNRLYWYRQTLGQGPEFLTYFQNEAQLEKSRLLSDRFSAERPKGSFSTLEIQRTEQGDSAMYLCASSLTLGAHDTQYFGPGTRLTVL.

This clone was observed a few times. V usage is TRBV7-3 and J usage is TRBJ2-3, with D unclear. The V end was cut by 2 bases, the J end by 4 bases, with 7 bases between. Per germline, CDR1 SGHTA and CDR2 FQGTGA. This CDR3 has 13 residues. CDR3 in amino acids: CASSLVAADTQYF. The CDR3 DNA is TGTGCCAGCAGCTTAGTAGCAGCAGATACGCAGTATTTT.

CDR3 DNA: TGTGCCACCAGCAGAGGGGCCAAGCCCCAGCATTTT. Encoded protein: CATSRGAKPQHF. The chain is built from TRBV15 and TRBJ1-5; D not resolved. There are 12 residues in the CDR3. V lost 1 base and J lost 8, with 6 bases in between. The germline gives CDR1 LNHNV, CDR2 YYDKDF (reference sequence).

A few counts support this clone. The chain links TRBV28 to TRBJ1-5; 11 nucleotides align to TRBD1. The CDR3 extends over 16 amino acids. V lost 5 bases to trimming and J lost 6 bases; unmatched junction nucleotides: 9. Looked up from germline, CDR1 is MDHEN and CDR2 is SYDVKM. The CDR3 sequence is CASSVPGQGALQPQHF. CDR3 DNA: TGTGCCAGCAGTGTACCCGGACAGGGGGCTCTTCAGCCCCAGCATTTT.

The chain is built from TRBV9 and TRBJ1-2, with D uncertain. Germline-derived CDR1 and CDR2 are SGDLS and YYNGEE. CDR3 length: 15 residues. V lost 0 bases and J lost 6, with 15 bases in between. CDR3 nucleotide sequence: TGTGCCAGCAGCGTAGGAGGACTGCCTTGGGATGGCTACACCTTC. Translating it yields CASSVGGLPWDGYTF.

The V and J genes are TRBV13 and TRBJ2-1, with 7 nucleotides matching TRBD1. The CDR3 totals 17 residues. V lost 4 bases and J lost 2; bases outside the gene matches: 11. Germline CDR1 is PRHDT and CDR2 is FYEKMQ (reference sequence). The CDR3 DNA sequence: TGTGCCAGCAGCTCATCCCACCGGGACAGAACCTACAATGAGCAGTTCTTC. It specifies CASSSSHRDRTYNEQFF. Complete variable domain (other parts from reference TRBV13 and TRBJ2-1): AAGVIQSPRHLIKEKRETATLKCYPIPRHDTVYWYQQGPGQDPQFLISFYEKMQSDKGSIPDRFSAQQFSDYHSELNMSSLELGDSALYFCASSSSHRDRTYNEQFFGPGTRLTVL.

The chain combines TRBV7-2 with TRBJ1-4, with a weak D call TRBD1 (6 bases). Germline CDR1 is SGHTA and CDR2 is FQGNSA. This CDR3 spans 14 amino acids. V gave up 5 bases and J gave up 4 bases, with 11 bases separating them. CDR3 DNA: TGTGCCAGCAGCCCCGGACAGTTTAATGAAAAACTGTTTTTT. Its protein product is CASSPGQFNEKLFF.

This clone was observed once. A junction boundary mismatches the germline segment, possibly from a read error. The gene calls are TRBV28 and TRBJ2-2, with TRBD2 matching over 11 bases. The germline gives CDR1 MDHEN, CDR2 SYDVKM. This CDR3 has 14 residues. CDR3 nucleotides: TGTACCAGCAGTGGACTAGCGGGCGCCGGGGAGCTGTTTTTT. Translating gives CTSSGLAGAGELFF. Supplemented by reference TRBV28 and TRBJ2-2, the full variable domain reads DVKVTQSSRYLVKRTGEKVFLECVQDMDHENMFWYRQDPGLGLRLIYFSYDVKMKEKGDIPEGYSVSREKKERFSLILESASTNQTSMYLCTSSGLAGAGELFFGEGSRLTVL.

In this sample, this clone turned up once. This chain links TRBV19 with TRBJ1-1; 7 bases match TRBD1. CDR3 length: 18 residues. V gave up 3 bases and J gave up 0 bases; unmatched junction bases: 13. In germline, CDR1 is LNHDA, CDR2 SQIVND (reference sequence). The chain's CDR3 is CASSILYRGRLMNTEAFF. CDR3 bases: TGTGCCAGTAGTATCCTTTACAGGGGCCGCCTCATGAACACTGAAGCTTTCTTT.

This clone appeared once. The J gene is TRBJ2-1, the V gene TRBV5-1; 9 bases are shared with TRBD2. The CDR3 has 16 residues. Trimming took 4 bases from V and 9 from J; bases not matched to a gene: 14. Germline-derived CDR1 and CDR2 are SGHRS and YFSETQ. The CDR3 spells CASSPRSSSGKPEQFF. In DNA form, the CDR3 reads TGCGCCAGCAGCCCCCGGTCGTCTAGCGGGAAACCTGAGCAGTTCTTC.

This clone has just a few counts. This chain links TRBV29-1 with TRBJ1-1, with D possibly being TRBD1 (6 bases). Deletions cut 7 bases from V and 6 bases from J, with 12 bases between. Germline CDR1 reads SQVTM; CDR2 reads ANQGSEA. The length of the CDR3 is 11 residues. In DNA, the CDR3 is TGCAGCGGACATGGGGGCTCTGAAGCTTTCTTT. This codes for CSGHGGSEAFF. The full variable domain, completed using reference TRBV29-1 and TRBJ1-1, is SAVISQKPSRDICQRGTSLTIQCQVDSQVTMMFWYRQQPGQSLTLIATANQGSEATYESGFVIDKFPISRPNLTFSTLTVSNMSPEDSSIYLCSGHGGSEAFFGQGTRLTVV.

This clone has a single count. The chain combines TRBV28 with TRBJ1-1; possibly TRBD1 for D (5 bases). This CDR3 is built from 17 residues. The germline V and J ends were trimmed by 7 bases and 1 base, with 22 bases remaining between them. Germline CDR1 is MDHEN and CDR2 is SYDVKM. CDR3 sequence (DNA): TGTGCCAGCACCCAATACAGATGGGGGGAGTGGAACACTGAAGCTTTCTTT. Protein: CASTQYRWGEWNTEAFF.

The rearrangement joins TRBV5-6 to TRBJ2-7; D perhaps matches TRBD2 (5 bases). Per the germline V gene, CDR1 is SGHDT and CDR2 is YYEEEE. Between the trimmed V and J ends, which lost 0 bases and 7 bases, there was a span of 14 bases. There are 14 residues in the CDR3. CDR3 sequence reads: CASSLGGFNREQYF. The CDR3, as DNA: TGTGCCAGCAGCTTGGGAGGGTTCAATCGGGAGCAGTACTTC.

The chain carries TRBV7-9 and TRBJ1-4; tentatively, D is TRBD1 (6 bases). The CDR3 runs to 17 residues. Germline V gene sequence: CDR1 SEHNR, CDR2 FQNEAQ (reference sequence). V dropped 1 base and J dropped 8 bases, with 20 bases sitting between them. CDR3: CASSLGQSGGSVEKLFF. CDR3 bases: TGTGCCAGCAGCTTAGGCCAGTCGGGGGGCTCAGTAGAAAAACTGTTTTTT. The full variable domain, its missing parts supplied by reference TRBV7-9 and TRBJ1-4, is DTGVSQNPRHKITKRGQNVTFRCDPISEHNRLYWYRQTLGQGPEFLTYFQNEAQLEKSRLLSDRFSAERPKGSFSTLEIQRTEQGDSAMYLCASSLGQSGGSVEKLFFGSGTQLSVL.

This chain links TRBV7-9 with TRBJ2-2; 7 nucleotides agree with TRBD1. With 5 bases clipped from V and 2 bases from J, the junction kept 5 bases outside the gene matches. This CDR3 has 15 amino acids. The germline V gene encodes CDR1 SEHNR and CDR2 FQNEAQ (reference sequence). CDR3 sequence (DNA): TGTGCCAGCAGCCCCGGGACAGACAACACCGGGGAGCTGTTTTTT. It specifies CASSPGTDNTGELFF.